This T cell receptor (beta chain) was captured by sequencing in a study of T cell clonotyping in hematopoietic cell transplantation. Study details: Recipient samples before transplant were obtained post-cytoreduction.

Profiling relied on immunoSEQ multiplex PCR, and the TCRdb table lists in-frame clones only, not all of them. The sample records more than 70,000 clones, almost 97% being singletons. Details on this clone: Its cognate antigen is unknown.

Time point defined: recipient sample about 28 days before transplant, after cytoreduction. Whole-study findings and limits: Few recipient clonotypes overlapped donors; over 95% were de novo at given depth. Without cell sorting, CD4 versus CD8 contributions remain unresolved.

CDR3 size: 14 residues. Germline loops: CDR1 MNHEY, CDR2 SMNVEV (reference sequence). V was pared by 3 bases and J by 9 bases, with 17 bases between. The chain carries TRBV27 and TRBJ1-1; D is undetermined. This receptor was identified in a woman between 45 and 60 years old with acute myeloid leukemia. Some clones in this sample may be carry-over from other donors' samples. This material consisted of peripheral blood mononuclear cells, taken before stem cell transplant. The CDR3 protein is CASSFSPTQNQAFF. In DNA form, the CDR3 reads TGTGCCAGCAGTTTCTCACCCACACAAAACCAAGCTTTCTTT.